Presented here are 5 T cell receptor beta chains from one specimen sequenced in a study of blood T cell repertoires in COVID-19. Profiled with immunoSEQ multiplex PCR; TCRdb holds only in-frame clones, not every one. The sample consists of over 150,000 clones, roughly 90% of them appearing once. The sequencing input was PBMCs or T cells enriched from blood (not recorded which). These receptors originate from a woman aged 30 to 39 who had recovered from COVID-19.

The V and J genes are TRBV30 and TRBJ1-1; D possibly corresponds to TRBD1 (6 bases). Germline CDR1 is GTSNPN and CDR2 is SVGIG (reference sequence). V was cut by 1 base and J by 1 base, with 10 bases left in between. The CDR3 runs 14 residues. CDR3 sequence: CAWSGGGPNTEAFF. The CDR3 DNA follows: TGTGCCTGGAGTGGCGGGGGGCCGAACACTGAAGCTTTCTTT.

This chain joins TRBV7-9 and TRBJ1-4; D is unclear. Germline V gene data show CDR1 as SEHNR and CDR2 as FQNEAQ (reference sequence). V shed 4 bases and J shed 4 bases, with 13 bases lying between them. The CDR3 has 15 residues. CDR3: CASSSNLGLNEKLFF. In DNA form, the CDR3 reads TGTGCCAGCAGCTCCAACCTCGGTCTTAATGAAAAACTGTTTTTT.

The chain is built from TRBV27 and TRBJ1-6, with D possibly matching TRBD1 (6 bases). Germline V gene data show CDR1 as MNHEY and CDR2 as SMNVEV (reference sequence). This CDR3 region has 16 residues. V shed 8 bases and J shed 0 bases, with 14 bases lying between them. The CDR3, as DNA: TGTGCCAGCGGAATACAGGGAAGCTCCTATAATTCACCCCTCCACTTT. Its protein is CASGIQGSSYNSPLHF.

This chain links TRBV25-1 with TRBJ2-6; 8 nucleotides agree with TRBD1. The CDR3 is 18 amino acids. CDR1 and CDR2 from the germline V gene are MGHDK and SYGVNS. With 7 bases clipped from V and 2 bases from J, the junction kept 13 bases outside the gene matches. The CDR3 DNA reads as TGTGCCAGCATTGCAGGGGGCGCGAAGATAACTGGGGCCAACGTCCTGACTTTC. This codes for CASIAGGAKITGANVLTF.

CDR3 coding DNA: TGTGCCAGCTCACCCGACAGGGGAGGAGAGACCCAGTACTTC. This gives the protein CASSPDRGGETQYF. The gene calls are TRBV18 and TRBJ2-5, with 8 bases fitting TRBD1. The CDR3 length is 14 residues. The V gene's germline CDR1 is KGHSH and CDR2 LQKENI. Unmatched junction bases numbered 4, after V lost 3 bases and J lost 4 bases.